Listed below are T cell receptor beta chains from one sample, sequenced in a study of blood T cells in healthy people across ages. A single record per CDR3 protein comes from TCRdb applying MiXCR to the 5' RACE reads. The table lists 350,000 to 450,000 distinct CDR3 sequences, roughly half of them singletons. The sample was blood. Receptor source: a man in his fifties or sixties in good health. Each CDR3 is given with its conserved first and last residue. Each record gives: D gene, clone size, J gene, V gene, CDR3 protein, CDR3 DNA. A D gene is named only where the DNA matches it firmly. Size values are once, few and many counts, or a class for expanded clones, and some rows have none.

d_call: NA
clone_size: few
j_call: TRBJ2-5
v_call: TRBV5-1
cdr3_aa: CASSLATGPQETQYF
cdr3_nt: TGCGCCAGCAGCTTGGCGACAGGCCCTCAAGAGACCCAGTACTTC

d_call: NA
clone_size: NA
j_call: TRBJ1-4
v_call: TRBV5-1
cdr3_aa: CASSLMPLGEKLFF
cdr3_nt: TGCGCCAGCAGCTTGATGCCCTTAGGTGAAAAACTGTTTTTT

d_call: TRBD1
clone_size: few
j_call: TRBJ2-7
v_call: TRBV28
cdr3_aa: CASSSTGGNSYEQYF
cdr3_nt: TGTGCCAGCAGTTCCACAGGGGGTAACTCCTACGAGCAGTACTTC

d_call: TRBD2
clone_size: NA
j_call: TRBJ2-7
v_call: TRBV27
cdr3_aa: CASSLSKVGLSTYEQYF
cdr3_nt: TGTGCCAGCAGTTTATCGAAGGTGGGACTATCCACCTACGAGCAGTACTTC

d_call: TRBD2
clone_size: NA
j_call: TRBJ2-5
v_call: TRBV24-1
cdr3_aa: CATSDPSGLEGGDEQYF
cdr3_nt: TGTGCCACCAGTGATCCTAGCGGACTAGAGGGAGGGGATGAGCAGTACTTC

d_call: NA
clone_size: NA
j_call: TRBJ1-5
v_call: TRBV7-2
cdr3_aa: CASSPGGGRALGTQHF
cdr3_nt: TGTGCCAGCAGCCCGGGTGGGGGCAGGGCCCTAGGGACCCAGCATTTT

d_call: NA
clone_size: many
j_call: TRBJ2-3
v_call: TRBV12-3/TRBV12-4
cdr3_aa: CASSLSSGPRDTQYF
cdr3_nt: TGTGCCAGCAGTTTATCCTCCGGCCCCAGGGATACGCAGTATTTT

d_call: NA
clone_size: NA
j_call: TRBJ2-4
v_call: TRBV5-5
cdr3_aa: CASSRTGGIGRNIQYF
cdr3_nt: TGTGCCAGCAGCCGAACGGGGGGCATTGGCAGAAACATTCAGTACTTC

d_call: TRBD1
clone_size: few
j_call: TRBJ2-7
v_call: TRBV29-1
cdr3_aa: CSGRTGFEQYF
cdr3_nt: TGCAGCGGCCGGACAGGGTTTGAGCAGTACTTC

d_call: NA
clone_size: NA
j_call: TRBJ2-5
v_call: TRBV6-2/TRBV6-3
cdr3_aa: CASSYGGEMRRETQYF
cdr3_nt: TGTGCCAGCAGTTATGGCGGAGAAATGCGACGAGAGACCCAGTACTTC

d_call: TRBD2
clone_size: NA
j_call: TRBJ2-1
v_call: TRBV2
cdr3_aa: CASSELAGGYNEQFF
cdr3_nt: TGTGCCAGCAGTGAACTAGCGGGGGGGTACAATGAGCAGTTCTTC

d_call: NA
clone_size: NA
j_call: TRBJ2-1
v_call: TRBV19
cdr3_aa: CASSIVDSAAGNEQFF
cdr3_nt: TGTGCCAGTAGTATAGTGGACTCTGCAGCTGGCAATGAGCAGTTCTTC

d_call: TRBD1
clone_size: few
j_call: TRBJ2-7
v_call: TRBV29-1
cdr3_aa: CSVGTGVNEQYF
cdr3_nt: TGCAGCGTAGGGACAGGGGTCAACGAGCAGTACTTC

d_call: TRBD1
clone_size: NA
j_call: TRBJ2-7
v_call: TRBV7-3
cdr3_aa: CASSLWTGSYEQYF
cdr3_nt: TGTGCCAGCTCCCTATGGACAGGGTCCTACGAGCAGTACTTC

d_call: NA
clone_size: NA
j_call: TRBJ2-1
v_call: TRBV6-6
cdr3_aa: CASSYSGGSRPNEQFF
cdr3_nt: TGTGCCAGCAGTTACTCCGGGGGCTCCAGACCCAATGAGCAGTTCTTC

d_call: NA
clone_size: NA
j_call: TRBJ2-3
v_call: TRBV20-1
cdr3_aa: CSASRPGVSTDTQYF
cdr3_nt: TGCAGTGCTAGTCGGCCAGGGGTTAGCACAGATACGCAGTATTTT

d_call: NA
clone_size: NA
j_call: TRBJ2-3
v_call: TRBV20-1
cdr3_aa: CSAPKDIGSFTDTQYF
cdr3_nt: TGCAGTGCCCCGAAGGACATCGGTTCTTTCACAGATACGCAGTATTTT

d_call: NA
clone_size: few
j_call: TRBJ2-7
v_call: TRBV9
cdr3_aa: CASSVGGSLTYEQYF
cdr3_nt: TGTGCCAGCAGCGTTGGTGGCAGCCTTACCTACGAGCAGTACTTC

d_call: NA
clone_size: once
j_call: TRBJ2-7
v_call: TRBV6-5
cdr3_aa: CASKMGGSYEQYF
cdr3_nt: TGTGCCAGCAAGATGGGGGGTTCCTACGAGCAGTACTTC

d_call: NA
clone_size: NA
j_call: TRBJ2-3
v_call: TRBV3-1
cdr3_aa: CASSQDWGRSSTDTQYF
cdr3_nt: TGTGCCAGCAGCCAAGATTGGGGCAGATCTAGCACAGATACGCAGTATTTT

d_call: NA
clone_size: NA
j_call: TRBJ2-7
v_call: TRBV5-6
cdr3_aa: CASSQGNSYEQYF
cdr3_nt: TGTGCCAGCAGCCAAGGGAACAGTTACGAGCAGTACTTC

d_call: NA
clone_size: NA
j_call: TRBJ2-5
v_call: TRBV11-2
cdr3_aa: CASSLARVGETQYF
cdr3_nt: TGTGCCAGCAGCTTAGCAAGGGTGGGCGAGACCCAGTACTTC

d_call: NA
clone_size: NA
j_call: TRBJ1-4
v_call: TRBV4-3
cdr3_aa: CASSKGAARTTNEKLFF
cdr3_nt: TGCGCCAGCAGCAAAGGGGCAGCCCGTACAACTAATGAAAAACTGTTTTTT

d_call: NA
clone_size: NA
j_call: TRBJ2-1
v_call: TRBV7-3
cdr3_aa: CASSLTSGEQFF
cdr3_nt: TGTGCCAGCAGCTTAACTAGCGGAGAGCAGTTCTTC